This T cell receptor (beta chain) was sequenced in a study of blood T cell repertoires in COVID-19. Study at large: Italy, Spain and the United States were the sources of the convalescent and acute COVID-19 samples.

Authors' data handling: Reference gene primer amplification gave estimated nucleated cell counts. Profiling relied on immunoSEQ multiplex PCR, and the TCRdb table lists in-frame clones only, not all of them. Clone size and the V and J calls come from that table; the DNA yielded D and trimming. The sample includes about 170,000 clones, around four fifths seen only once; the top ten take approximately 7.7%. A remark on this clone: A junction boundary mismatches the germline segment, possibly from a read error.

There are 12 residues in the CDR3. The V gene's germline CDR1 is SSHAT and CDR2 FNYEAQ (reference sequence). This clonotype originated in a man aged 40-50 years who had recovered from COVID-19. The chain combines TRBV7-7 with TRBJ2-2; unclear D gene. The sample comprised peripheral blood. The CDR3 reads CASSYLTGELFF. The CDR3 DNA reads TGTGCTAGCAGCTATCTTACCGGGGAGCTGTTTTTT.